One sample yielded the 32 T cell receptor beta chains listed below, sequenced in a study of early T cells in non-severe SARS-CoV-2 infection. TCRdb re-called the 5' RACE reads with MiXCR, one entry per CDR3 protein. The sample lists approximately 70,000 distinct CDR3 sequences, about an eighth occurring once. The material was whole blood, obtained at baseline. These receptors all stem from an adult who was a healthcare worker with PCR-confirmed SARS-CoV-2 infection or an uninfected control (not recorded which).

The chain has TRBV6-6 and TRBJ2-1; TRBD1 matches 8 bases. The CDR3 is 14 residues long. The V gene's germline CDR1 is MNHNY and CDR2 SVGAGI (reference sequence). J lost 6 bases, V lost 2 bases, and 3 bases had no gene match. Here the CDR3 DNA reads TGTGCCAGCAGTTACCAGGGGGCCCCCAATGAGCAGTTCTTC. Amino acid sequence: CASSYQGAPNEQFF.

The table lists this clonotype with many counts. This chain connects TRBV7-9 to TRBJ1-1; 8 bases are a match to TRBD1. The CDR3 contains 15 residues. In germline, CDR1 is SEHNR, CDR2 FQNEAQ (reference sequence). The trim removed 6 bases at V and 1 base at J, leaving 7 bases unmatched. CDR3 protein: CASRSQGARNTEAFF. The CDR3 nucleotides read TGTGCCAGCAGGTCTCAGGGGGCCAGGAACACTGAAGCTTTCTTT.

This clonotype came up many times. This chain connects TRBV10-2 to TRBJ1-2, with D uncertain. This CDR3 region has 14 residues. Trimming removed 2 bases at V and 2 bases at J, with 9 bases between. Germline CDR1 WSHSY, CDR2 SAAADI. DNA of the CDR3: TGCGCCAGCAGTGAGCGGGGAACCAACTATGGCTACACCTTC. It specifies CASSERGTNYGYTF.

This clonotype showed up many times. In DNA form, the CDR3 reads TGTGCCAGCAGTACTACAGCGGGCGGGACAGATACGCAGTATTTT. Its protein is CASSTTAGGTDTQYF. The V and J genes are TRBV2 and TRBJ2-3, with D possibly TRBD2 on 6 matching bases. Germline CDR1 SNHLY, CDR2 FYNNEI. V was pared by 5 bases and J by 3 bases, with 15 bases between. The CDR3 is 15 amino acids.

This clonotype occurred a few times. CDR3 nucleotides: TGTGCCAGCAGGCCCCAGGTGAACACTGAAGCTTTCTTT. Translation: CASRPQVNTEAFF. This chain uses TRBV6-1 with TRBJ1-1; D is uncertain. The CDR3 has 13 residues. Trimming shortened V by 6 bases and J by 0 bases, and 8 bases separated the two germline ends. Germline values: CDR1 MNHNS, CDR2 SASEGT.

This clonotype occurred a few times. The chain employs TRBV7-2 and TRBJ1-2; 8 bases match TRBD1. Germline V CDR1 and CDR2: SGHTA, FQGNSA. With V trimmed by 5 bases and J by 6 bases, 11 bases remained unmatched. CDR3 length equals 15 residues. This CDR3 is CASSITGGTFDGYTF. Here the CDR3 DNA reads TGTGCCAGCAGCATTACAGGGGGAACCTTCGATGGCTACACCTTC.

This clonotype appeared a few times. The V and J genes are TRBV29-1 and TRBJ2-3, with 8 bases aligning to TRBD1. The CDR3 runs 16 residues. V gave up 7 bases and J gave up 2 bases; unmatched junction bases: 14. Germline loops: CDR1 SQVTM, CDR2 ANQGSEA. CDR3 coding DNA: TGCAGCGCTATACCCTCGACAGGGGACCTCACAGATACGCAGTATTTT. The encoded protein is CSAIPSTGDLTDTQYF.

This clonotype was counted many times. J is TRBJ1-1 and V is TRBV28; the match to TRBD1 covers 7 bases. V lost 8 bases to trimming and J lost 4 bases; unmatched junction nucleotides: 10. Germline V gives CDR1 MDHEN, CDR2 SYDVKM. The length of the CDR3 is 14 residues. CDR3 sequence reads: CASPPRGRTTEAFF. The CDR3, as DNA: TGTGCCAGCCCCCCAAGGGGGCGTACCACTGAAGCTTTCTTT.

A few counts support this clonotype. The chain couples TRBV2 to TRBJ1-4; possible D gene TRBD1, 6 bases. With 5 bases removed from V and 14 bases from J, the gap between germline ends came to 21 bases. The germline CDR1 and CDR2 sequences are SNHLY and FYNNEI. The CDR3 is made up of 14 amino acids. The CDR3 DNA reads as TGTGCCAGCAGTACCACAGGGACTCGCCCATTTCTGTTTTTT. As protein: CASSTTGTRPFLFF. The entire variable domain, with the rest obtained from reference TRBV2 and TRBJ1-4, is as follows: EPEVTQTPSHQVTQMGQEVILRCVPISNHLYFYWYRQILGQKVEFLVSFYNNEISEKSEIFDDQFSVERPDGSNFTLKIRSTKLEDSAMYFCASSTTGTRPFLFFGSGTQLSVL.

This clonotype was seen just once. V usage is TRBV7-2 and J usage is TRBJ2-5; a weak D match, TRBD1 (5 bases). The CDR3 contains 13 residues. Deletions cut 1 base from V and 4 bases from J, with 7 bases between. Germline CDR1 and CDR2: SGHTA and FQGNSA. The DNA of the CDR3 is TGTGCCAGCAGCTTAGAAAGGGGAGAGACCCAGTACTTC. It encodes CASSLERGETQYF.

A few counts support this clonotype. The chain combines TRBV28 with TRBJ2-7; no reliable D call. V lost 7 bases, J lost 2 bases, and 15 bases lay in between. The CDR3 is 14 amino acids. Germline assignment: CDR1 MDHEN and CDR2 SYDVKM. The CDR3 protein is CASTRGDTTYEQYF. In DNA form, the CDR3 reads TGTGCCAGCACTCGAGGAGACACCACCTACGAGCAGTACTTC.

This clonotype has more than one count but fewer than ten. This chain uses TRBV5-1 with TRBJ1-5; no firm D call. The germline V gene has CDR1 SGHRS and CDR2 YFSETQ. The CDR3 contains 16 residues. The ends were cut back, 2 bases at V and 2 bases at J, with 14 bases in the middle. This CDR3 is CASSFFEGGGNQPQHF. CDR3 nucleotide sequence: TGCGCCAGCAGCTTTTTTGAAGGAGGAGGCAATCAGCCCCAGCATTTT.

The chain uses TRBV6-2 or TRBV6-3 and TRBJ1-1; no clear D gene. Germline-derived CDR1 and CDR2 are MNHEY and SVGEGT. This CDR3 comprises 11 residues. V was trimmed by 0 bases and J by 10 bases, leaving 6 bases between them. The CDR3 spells CASSYSSSAFF. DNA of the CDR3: TGTGCCAGCAGTTACTCGAGTTCAGCTTTCTTT.

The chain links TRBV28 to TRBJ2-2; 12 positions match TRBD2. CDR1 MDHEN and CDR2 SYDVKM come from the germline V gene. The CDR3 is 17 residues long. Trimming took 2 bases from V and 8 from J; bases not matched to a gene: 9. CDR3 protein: CASSLPRTSGEAGELFF. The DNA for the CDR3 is TGTGCCAGCAGTTTACCCCGGACTAGCGGGGAGGCTGGGGAGCTGTTTTTT.

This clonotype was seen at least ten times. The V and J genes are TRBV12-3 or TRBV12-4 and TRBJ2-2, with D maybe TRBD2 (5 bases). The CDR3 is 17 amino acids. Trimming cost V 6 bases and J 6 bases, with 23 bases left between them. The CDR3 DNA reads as TGTGCCAGCAGAGGTGGGGAGATTAATTCTGCGGCCGGGGAGCTGTTTTTT. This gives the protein CASRGGEINSAAGELFF.

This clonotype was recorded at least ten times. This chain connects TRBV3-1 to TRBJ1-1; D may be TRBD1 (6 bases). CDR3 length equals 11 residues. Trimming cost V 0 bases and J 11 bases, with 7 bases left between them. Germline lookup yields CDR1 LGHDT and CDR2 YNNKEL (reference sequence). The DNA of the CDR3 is TGTGCCAGCAGCCAAGAAGGGGGTGCTTTCTTT. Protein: CASSQEGGAFF.

In nucleotides, the CDR3 is TGCGCCAGCAGCTTGACAGCGGACTACAATGAGCAGTTCTTC. Translation gives CASSLTADYNEQFF. The rearrangement links TRBV5-1 to TRBJ2-1; D is perhaps TRBD2 (5 bases). The germline V gene encodes CDR1 SGHRS and CDR2 YFSETQ. This CDR3 has 14 residues. The V end was cut by 1 base, the J end by 3 bases, with 8 bases between.

CDR3 in amino acids: CSARDRLKNTIYF. CDR3 in DNA: TGCAGTGCTAGAGACAGGTTGAAAAACACCATATATTTT. V usage is TRBV20-1 and J usage is TRBJ1-3; D is uncertain. Germline V gives CDR1 DFQATT, CDR2 SNEGSKA (reference sequence). V was shortened by 0 bases and J by 6 bases, with 9 bases between the two germline ends. The CDR3 contains 13 residues.

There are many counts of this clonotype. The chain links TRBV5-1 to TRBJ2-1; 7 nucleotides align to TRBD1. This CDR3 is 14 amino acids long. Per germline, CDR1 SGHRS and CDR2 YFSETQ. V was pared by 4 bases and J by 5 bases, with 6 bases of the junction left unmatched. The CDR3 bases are TGCGCCAGCAGCCCAACGGGACAGAACAATGAGCAGTTCTTC. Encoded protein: CASSPTGQNNEQFF.

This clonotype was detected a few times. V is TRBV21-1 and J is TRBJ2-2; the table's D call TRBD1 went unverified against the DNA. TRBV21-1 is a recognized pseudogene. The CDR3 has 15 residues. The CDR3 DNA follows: TGTGCCAGCAGCCTTCCAGGGGTCCCCACCGGGGAGCTGTTTTTT. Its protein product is CASSLPGVPTGELFF.

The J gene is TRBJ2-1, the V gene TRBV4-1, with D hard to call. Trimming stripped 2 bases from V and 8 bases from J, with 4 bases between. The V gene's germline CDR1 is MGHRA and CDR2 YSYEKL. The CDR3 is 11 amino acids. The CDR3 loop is CASSQSDEQFF. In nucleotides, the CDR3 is TGCGCCAGCAGCCAATCGGATGAGCAGTTCTTC.

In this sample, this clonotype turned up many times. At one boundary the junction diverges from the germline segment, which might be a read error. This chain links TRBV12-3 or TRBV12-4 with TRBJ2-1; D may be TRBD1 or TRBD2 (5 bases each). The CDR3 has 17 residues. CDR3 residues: CASSLAPGSQGWDEQFF. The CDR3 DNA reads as TGTGCCAGCAGTCTAGCCCCGGGATCCCAGGGCTGGGATGAGCAGTTCTTC.

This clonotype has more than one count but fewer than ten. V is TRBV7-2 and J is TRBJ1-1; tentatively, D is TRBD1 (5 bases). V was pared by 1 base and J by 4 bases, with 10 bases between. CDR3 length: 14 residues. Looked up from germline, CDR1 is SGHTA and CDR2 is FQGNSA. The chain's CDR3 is CASSLGGVSTEAFF. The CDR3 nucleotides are TGTGCCAGCAGCTTAGGAGGGGTGTCCACTGAAGCTTTCTTT.

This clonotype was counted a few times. The CDR3 region has the DNA TGTGCCAGCTCACCCCGGGACAGCTACTCCTACAATGAGCAGTTCTTC. The encoded protein is CASSPRDSYSYNEQFF. The V and J genes are TRBV18 and TRBJ2-1; 7 bases fit TRBD1. The CDR3 is 16 residues long. CDR1 and CDR2 (germline): KGHSH, LQKENI. The V and J ends lost 3 bases and 0 bases, in that order; junction bases with no gene match: 5.

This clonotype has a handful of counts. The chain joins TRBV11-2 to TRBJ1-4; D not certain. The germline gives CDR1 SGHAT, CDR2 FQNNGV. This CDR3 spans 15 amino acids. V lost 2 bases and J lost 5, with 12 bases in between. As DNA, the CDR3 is TGTGCCAGCAGCTTATCGGGCAGGCCCAATGAAAAACTGTTTTTT. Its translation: CASSLSGRPNEKLFF.

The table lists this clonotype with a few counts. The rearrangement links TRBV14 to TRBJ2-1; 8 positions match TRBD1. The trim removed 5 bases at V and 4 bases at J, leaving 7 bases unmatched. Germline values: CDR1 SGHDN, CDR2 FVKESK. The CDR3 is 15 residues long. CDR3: CASSWGTGRYNEQFF. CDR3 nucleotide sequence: TGTGCCAGCAGCTGGGGGACAGGTAGATACAATGAGCAGTTCTTC. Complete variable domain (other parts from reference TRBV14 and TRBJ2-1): EAGVTQFPSHSVIEKGQTVTLRCDPISGHDNLYWYRRVMGKEIKFLLHFVKESKQDESGMPNNRFLAERTGGTYSTLKVQPAELEDSGVYFCASSWGTGRYNEQFFGPGTRLTVL.

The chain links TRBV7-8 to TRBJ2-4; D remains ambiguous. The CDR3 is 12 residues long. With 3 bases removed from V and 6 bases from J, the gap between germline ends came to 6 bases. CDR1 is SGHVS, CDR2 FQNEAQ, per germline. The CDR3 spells CASSFGPNIQYF. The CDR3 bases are TGTGCCAGCAGCTTTGGGCCAAACATTCAGTACTTC. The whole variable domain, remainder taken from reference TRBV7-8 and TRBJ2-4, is GAGVSQSPRYKVAKRGQDVALRCDPISGHVSLFWYQQALGQGPEFLTYFQNEAQLDKSGLPSDRFFAERPEGSVSTLKIQRTQQEDSAVYLCASSFGPNIQYFGAGTRLSVL.

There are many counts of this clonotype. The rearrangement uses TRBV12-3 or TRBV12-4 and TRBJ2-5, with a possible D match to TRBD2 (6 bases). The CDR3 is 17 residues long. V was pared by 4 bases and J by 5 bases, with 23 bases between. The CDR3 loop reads CASSYTYRDSEPETQYF. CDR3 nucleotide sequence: TGTGCCAGCAGTTACACTTACCGGGACTCAGAACCGGAGACCCAGTACTTC.

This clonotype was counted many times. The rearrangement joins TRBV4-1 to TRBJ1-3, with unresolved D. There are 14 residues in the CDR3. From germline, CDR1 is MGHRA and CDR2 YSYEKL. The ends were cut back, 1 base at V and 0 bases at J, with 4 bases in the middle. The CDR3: CASSQGDSGNTIYF. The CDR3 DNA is TGCGCCAGCAGCCAAGGGGACTCTGGAAACACCATATATTTT.

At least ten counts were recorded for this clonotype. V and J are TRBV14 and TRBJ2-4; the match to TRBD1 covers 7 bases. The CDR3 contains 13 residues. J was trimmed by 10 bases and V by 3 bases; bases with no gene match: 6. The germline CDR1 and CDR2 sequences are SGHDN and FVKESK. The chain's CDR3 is CASSHPGQLIQYF. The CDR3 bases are TGTGCCAGCAGCCATCCGGGACAGCTGATTCAGTACTTC.

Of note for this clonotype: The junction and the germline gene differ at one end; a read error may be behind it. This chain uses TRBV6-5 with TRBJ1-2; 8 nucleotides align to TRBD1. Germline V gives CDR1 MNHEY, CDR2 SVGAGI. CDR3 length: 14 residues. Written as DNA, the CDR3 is TGTGCCAGCAGTGGACAGGGCGATAACAATGGCTACACCTTC. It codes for CASSGQGDNNGYTF.

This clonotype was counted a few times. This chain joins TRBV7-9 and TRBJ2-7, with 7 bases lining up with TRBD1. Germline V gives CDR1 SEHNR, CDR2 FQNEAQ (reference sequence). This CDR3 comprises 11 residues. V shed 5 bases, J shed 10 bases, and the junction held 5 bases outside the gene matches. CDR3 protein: CASSARQGQYF. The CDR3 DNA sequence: TGTGCCAGCAGCGCACGACAGGGACAGTACTTC. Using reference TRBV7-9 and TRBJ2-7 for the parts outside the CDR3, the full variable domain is DTGVSQNPRHKITKRGQNVTFRCDPISEHNRLYWYRQTLGQGPEFLTYFQNEAQLEKSRLLSDRFSAERPKGSFSTLEIQRTEQGDSAMYLCASSARQGQYFGPGTRLTVT.